This T cell receptor (beta chain) was retrieved from a study of CD8 T cells in ankylosing spondylitis. Study outcomes and limitations: Characteristic of ankylosing spondylitis blood, it appeared, was a TCR beta motif comprising about 8 highly homologous variants.

TCRdb used MiXCR to reprocess the 5' RACE reads, holding one entry per CDR3 protein. Of around 890,000 distinct CDR3 sequences listed, 10% to 15% are singletons. About this clonotype: Its antigen is as yet unknown.

The CDR3 extends over 15 amino acids. Germline V gene lookup returns CDR1 KGHDR and CDR2 SFDVKD. V trimming: 4 bases; J trimming: 4 bases; junction bases outside the gene matches: 5. This sequence was found in a male donor with ankylosing spondylitis. Sequenced: blood, either unsorted or a sorted T cell fraction (not recorded which). The gene calls are TRBV24-1 and TRBJ2-2; 7 bases match TRBD1. The DNA of the CDR3 is TGTGCCACCAGTGACCCTCGGGACAGCACCGGGGAGCTGTTTTTT. Translation gives CATSDPRDSTGELFF.